This T cell receptor beta chain was captured in a study of T cell clonality in common variable immunodeficiency. Data came from immunoSEQ multiplex PCR; TCRdb stores just in-frame clones and leaves some out. The repertoire consists of 45,000 to 60,000 clones, none detected only once. Per germline, CDR1 MRHNA and CDR2 SNTAGT. The CDR3 has 15 residues. The J segment lost 1 base and the V segment lost 6 bases, leaving 4 bases of the junction unmatched. Patients and controls were mostly of Caucasian heritage. The table lists this clone with many counts. The sequenced fragment ends 3 residues before the CDR3 boundary, so the rest is inferred from the germline J gene.

Sequencing was performed on peripheral blood mononuclear cells. The chain carries TRBV6-4 and TRBJ2-5, with 11 nucleotides matching TRBD1. This clonotype was obtained from a person aged 18 to 69 in good health. CDR3: CASSHGTGGQETQYF. The DNA read from the CDR3 is TGTGCCAGCAGCCACGGGACAGGGGGCCAAGAGACC.